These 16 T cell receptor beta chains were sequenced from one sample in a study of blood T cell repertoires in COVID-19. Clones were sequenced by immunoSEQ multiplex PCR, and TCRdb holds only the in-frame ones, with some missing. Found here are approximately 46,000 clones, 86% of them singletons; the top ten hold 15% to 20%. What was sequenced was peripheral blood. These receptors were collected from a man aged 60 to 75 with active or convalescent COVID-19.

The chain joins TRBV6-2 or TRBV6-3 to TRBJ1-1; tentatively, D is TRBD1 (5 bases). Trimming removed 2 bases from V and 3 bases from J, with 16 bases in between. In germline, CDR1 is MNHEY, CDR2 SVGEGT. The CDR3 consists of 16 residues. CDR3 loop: CASSYTSGSMHTEAFF. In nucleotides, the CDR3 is TGTGCCAGCAGTTACACCTCAGGGTCCATGCACACTGAAGCTTTCTTT.

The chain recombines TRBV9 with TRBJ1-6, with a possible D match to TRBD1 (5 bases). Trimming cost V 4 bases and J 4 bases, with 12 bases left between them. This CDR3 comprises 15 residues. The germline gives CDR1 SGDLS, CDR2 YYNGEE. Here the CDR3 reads CASSSGDGYNSPLHF. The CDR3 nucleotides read TGTGCCAGCAGCTCGGGGGACGGTTATAATTCACCCCTCCACTTT.

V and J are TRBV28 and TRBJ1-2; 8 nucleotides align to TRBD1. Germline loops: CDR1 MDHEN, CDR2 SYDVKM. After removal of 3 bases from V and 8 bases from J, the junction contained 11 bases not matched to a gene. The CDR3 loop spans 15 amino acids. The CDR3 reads CASSFYPRGPGGYTF. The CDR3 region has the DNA TGTGCCAGCAGTTTCTATCCCAGGGGGCCGGGCGGCTACACCTTC.

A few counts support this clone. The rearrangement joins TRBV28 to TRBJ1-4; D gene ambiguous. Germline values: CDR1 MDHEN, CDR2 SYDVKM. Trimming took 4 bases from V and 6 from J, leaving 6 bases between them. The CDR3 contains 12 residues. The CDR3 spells CASSSGDEKLFF. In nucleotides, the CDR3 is TGTGCCAGCAGTTCGGGAGATGAAAAACTGTTTTTT.

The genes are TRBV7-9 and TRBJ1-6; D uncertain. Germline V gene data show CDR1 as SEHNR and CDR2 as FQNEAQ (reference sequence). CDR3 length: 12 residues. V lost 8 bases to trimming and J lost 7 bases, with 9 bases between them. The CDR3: CASQTMNSPLHF. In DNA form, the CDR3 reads TGTGCCAGCCAGACTATGAATTCACCCCTCCACTTT.

CDR3: CASRGQGKGREQYF. CDR3 nucleotides: TGTGCCAGTCGCGGACAGGGCAAAGGAAGGGAGCAGTACTTC. This chain joins TRBV19 and TRBJ2-7; TRBD1 aligns across 8 bases. V was pared by 8 bases and J by 7 bases, with 13 bases of the junction left unmatched. This CDR3 spans 14 amino acids. The germline V gene encodes CDR1 LNHDA and CDR2 SQIVND (reference sequence).

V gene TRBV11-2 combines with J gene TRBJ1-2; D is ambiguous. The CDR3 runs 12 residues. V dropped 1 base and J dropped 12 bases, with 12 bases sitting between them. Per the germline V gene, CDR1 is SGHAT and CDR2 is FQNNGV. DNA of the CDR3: TGTGCCAGCAGCTTAGGAGAGGGTAGGGACACCTTC. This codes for CASSLGEGRDTF.

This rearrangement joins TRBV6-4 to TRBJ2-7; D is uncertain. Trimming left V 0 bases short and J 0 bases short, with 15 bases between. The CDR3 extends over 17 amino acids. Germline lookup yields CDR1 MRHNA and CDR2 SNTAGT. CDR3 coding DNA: TGTGCCAGCAGTGACTCGTCCCCAGAAGAAACCTCCTACGAGCAGTACTTC. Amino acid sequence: CASSDSSPEETSYEQYF.

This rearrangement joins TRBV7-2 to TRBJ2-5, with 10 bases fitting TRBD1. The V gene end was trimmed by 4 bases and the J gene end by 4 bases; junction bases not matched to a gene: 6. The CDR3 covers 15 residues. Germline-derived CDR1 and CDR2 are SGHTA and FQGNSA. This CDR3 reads CASSSWTGGRETQYF. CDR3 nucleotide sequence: TGTGCCAGCAGCTCGTGGACAGGGGGGCGAGAGACCCAGTACTTC. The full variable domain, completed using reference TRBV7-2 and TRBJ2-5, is GAGVSQSPSNKVTEKGKDVELRCDPISGHTALYWYRQSLGQGLEFLIYFQGNSAPDKSGLPSDRFSAERTGGSVSTLTIQRTQQEDSAVYLCASSSWTGGRETQYFGPGTRLLVL.

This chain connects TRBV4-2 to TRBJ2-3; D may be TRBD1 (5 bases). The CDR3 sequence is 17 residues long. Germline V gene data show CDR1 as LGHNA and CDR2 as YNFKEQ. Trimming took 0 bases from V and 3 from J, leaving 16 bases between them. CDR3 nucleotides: TGTGCCAGCAGCCAAGAAGCACCAGGGTCTAGTACAGATACGCAGTATTTT. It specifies CASSQEAPGSSTDTQYF.

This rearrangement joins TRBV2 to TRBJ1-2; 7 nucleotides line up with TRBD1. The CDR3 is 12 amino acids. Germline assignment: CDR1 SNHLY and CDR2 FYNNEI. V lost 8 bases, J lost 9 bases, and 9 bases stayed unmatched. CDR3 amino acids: CASSGQGVSYTF. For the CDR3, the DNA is TGTGCCAGCTCCGGGCAGGGGGTTAGCTACACCTTC.

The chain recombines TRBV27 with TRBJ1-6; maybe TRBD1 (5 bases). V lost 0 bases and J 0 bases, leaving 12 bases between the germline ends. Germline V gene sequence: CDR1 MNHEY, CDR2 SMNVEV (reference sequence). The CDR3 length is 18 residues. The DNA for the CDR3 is TGTGCCAGCAGTTTATCTTTGGGGCCAAGCTCCTATAATTCACCCCTCCACTTT. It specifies CASSLSLGPSSYNSPLHF.

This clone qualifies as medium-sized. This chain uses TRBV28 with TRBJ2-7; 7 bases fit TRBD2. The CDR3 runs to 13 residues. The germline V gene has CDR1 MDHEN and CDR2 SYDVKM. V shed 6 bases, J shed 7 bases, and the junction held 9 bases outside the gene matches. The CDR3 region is CASSTQPGGEQYF. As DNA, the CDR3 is TGTGCCAGCAGCACGCAACCCGGGGGGGAGCAGTACTTC.

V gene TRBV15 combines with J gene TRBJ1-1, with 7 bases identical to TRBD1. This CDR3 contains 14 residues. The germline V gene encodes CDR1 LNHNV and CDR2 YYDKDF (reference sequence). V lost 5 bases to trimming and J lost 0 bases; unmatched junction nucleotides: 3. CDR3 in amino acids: CATSAGQMNTEAFF. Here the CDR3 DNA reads TGTGCCACCAGCGCGGGACAGATGAACACTGAAGCTTTCTTT.

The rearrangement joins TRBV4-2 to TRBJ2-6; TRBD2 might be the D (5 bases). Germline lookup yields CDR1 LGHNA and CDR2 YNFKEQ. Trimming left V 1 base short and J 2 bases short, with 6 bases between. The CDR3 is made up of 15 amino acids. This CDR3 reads CASSQAGTGANVLTF. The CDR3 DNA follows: TGTGCCAGCAGCCAAGCCGGGACTGGGGCCAACGTCCTGACTTTC.

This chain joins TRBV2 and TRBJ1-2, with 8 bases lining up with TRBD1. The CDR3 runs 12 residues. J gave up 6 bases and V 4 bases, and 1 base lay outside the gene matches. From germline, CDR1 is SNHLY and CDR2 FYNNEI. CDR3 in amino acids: CASSATGDGYTF. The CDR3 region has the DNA TGTGCCAGCAGTGCGACAGGGGATGGCTACACCTTC.